This T cell receptor (beta chain) was sequenced during a study of PD-1 blockade in classical Hodgkin lymphoma. The time point here: cycle 4 day 1 (C4D1), after 6 weeks of nivolumab. Every patient relapsed after autologous stem cell transplantation, and brentuximab vedotin exposure varied. The patients, who had relapsed/refractory classical Hodgkin lymphoma, achieved best responses of complete response, partial response or progressive disease. Germline-derived CDR1 and CDR2 are MDHEN and SYDVKM. This CDR3 comprises 14 residues. V was shortened by 3 bases and J by 3 bases, with 6 bases between the two germline ends. The method was immunoSEQ multiplex PCR; TCRdb's version includes in-frame clones alone and lacks a portion of them. The sample has over 80,000 clones, around 78% seen once.

The chain uses TRBV28 and TRBJ2-6; D gene unclear. The sequencing here drew on peripheral blood mononuclear cells (PBMCs), taken before the fourth cycle of nivolumab. The receptor was isolated from a human donor with classical Hodgkin lymphoma. The CDR3 region has the DNA TGTGCCAGCAGTTTCTTCGGTGGGGCCAACGTCCTGACTTTC. It is translated as CASSFFGGANVLTF.